The rows below give T cell receptor beta chains drawn from one sample of a study of T cell responses to AZD1222 COVID-19 vaccine. Some clones are missing from TCRdb's copy, which holds only in-frame ones; the method was immunoSEQ multiplex PCR. The profile shows around 120,000 clones, more than 75% of them singletons. The sample consisted of peripheral blood, taken 28 days after the second AZD1222 dose. The source of these receptors is an adult who received the AZD1222 COVID-19 vaccine. CDR3s include the opening cysteine and the closing phenylalanine or tryptophan. The order of the fields is V gene, clone size, D gene, J gene, CDR3 DNA, CDR3 protein. D genes are given only for firm matches. Not every row has a clone size; where given, it reads once, few, many or a size class.

TRBV4-3	few	.	TRBJ2-7	TGCGCCAGCAGCCAAGAACTGGCCTACGAGCAGTACTTC	CASSQELAYEQYF
TRBV18	.	.	TRBJ2-7	TGTGCCAGCTCACCACCGTTGGCAGGCTCCTACGAGCAGTACTTC	CASSPPLAGSYEQYF
TRBV4-3	few	TRBD1	TRBJ1-4	TGCGCCAGCAGCCCACCTAGGACAGGTTCTAATGAAAAACTGTTTTTT	CASSPPRTGSNEKLFF
TRBV29-1	.	TRBD1	TRBJ2-2	TGCAGCTTCTCTCGGACAGGGGGCACCGGGGAGCTGTTTTTT	CSFSRTGGTGELFF
TRBV7-3	.	.	TRBJ1-2	TGTGCCAGCAGCTCAGGACAGAAATATGGCTACACCTTC	CASSSGQKYGYTF
TRBV18	.	TRBD1	TRBJ2-7	TGTGCCAGCTCACCAGACAGGGGGCAAGGGTACGAGCAGTACTTC	CASSPDRGQGYEQYF
TRBV7-2	.	.	TRBJ2-7	TGTGCCAGCAGCTTAGCGCGGCTGGGGGGCTACGAGCAGTACTTC	CASSLARLGGYEQYF
TRBV11-2	.	.	TRBJ2-7	TGTGCCAGCAGCTTATACATCTACGAGCAGTACTTC	CASSLYIYEQYF
TRBV5-6	.	TRBD1	TRBJ1-1	TGTGCCAGCAGCGCCGGGACAGGCATGAACACTGAAGCTTTCTTT	CASSAGTGMNTEAFF
TRBV27	.	.	TRBJ2-3	TGTGCCAGCAAACAGGGAGCTACGCAGTATTTT	CASKQGATQYF
TRBV5-1	.	.	TRBJ2-1	TGCGCCAGCAGCTTCCGTCCATTGGATGAGCAGTTCTTC	CASSFRPLDEQFF
TRBV6-2/TRBV6-3	.	TRBD1	TRBJ1-2	TGTGCCAGCAGCCGGGACAGGGGATCCACCTTC	CASSRDRGSTF
TRBV19	few	.	TRBJ2-5	TGTGCCAGTACCGACGCATCTGGGCAAGAGACCCAGTACTTC	CASTDASGQETQYF
TRBV27	.	.	TRBJ1-2	TGTGCCAGCAGCCCCAACGAAGAATATGGCTACACCTTC	CASSPNEEYGYTF
TRBV7-2	few	.	TRBJ1-2	TGTGCCAGCAGCCAAACCCGGGGGAGCTATGGCTACACCTTC	CASSQTRGSYGYTF
TRBV19	.	.	TRBJ1-1	TGTGCCAGTAGTAGGCCTCTTGGGGAACGGGACACTGAAGCTTTCTTT	CASSRPLGERDTEAFF
TRBV9	.	TRBD2	TRBJ2-1	TGTGCCAGCAGTGACGGACTAGCGCGTTACAATGAGCAGTTCTTC	CASSDGLARYNEQFF
TRBV11-2	.	TRBD1	TRBJ2-2	TGTGCCAGCAGCTTAGCCCCGGACAGGGCCACCGGGGAGCTGTTTTTT	CASSLAPDRATGELFF
TRBV6-2/TRBV6-3	.	.	TRBJ1-1	TGTGCCAGCAGGCCTGGTTTAAAACATGAAGCTTTCTTT	CASRPGLKHEAFF
TRBV9	few	.	TRBJ1-2	TGTGCCAGCAGCGGTTATGGCTACACCTTC	CASSGYGYTF
TRBV20-1	.	.	TRBJ1-1	TGCAGTGCAAAGCTGGGGGTTCTAGCTTTCTTT	CSAKLGVLAFF
TRBV12-3/TRBV12-4	.	.	TRBJ1-1	TGTGCCACCCAGGAAGGGGGTGAAGCTTTCTTT	CATQEGGEAFF
TRBV7-2	.	TRBD1	TRBJ1-2	TGTGCCAGCAGCGCACTACAGGGGTACTATGGCTACACCTTC	CASSALQGYYGYTF
TRBV6-5	.	.	TRBJ1-2	TGTGCCAGCACCCCGGGGGGCAGGACTAACTATGGCTACACCTTC	CASTPGGRTNYGYTF
TRBV7-6	few	TRBD1	TRBJ1-2	TGTGCCAGCAGCCAGGGACAGGGGGATGGCTACACCTTC	CASSQGQGDGYTF
TRBV6-5	few	TRBD2	TRBJ2-2	TGTGCCAGTAAGCGGGAGGGGGACACCGGGGAGCTGTTTTTT	CASKREGDTGELFF
TRBV15	.	.	TRBJ1-1	TGTGCCACCATTGGGAGGGTCGACACTGAAGCTTTCTTT	CATIGRVDTEAFF
TRBV7-6	.	.	TRBJ1-3	TGTGCCAGCAGCTCGCCTACAGGGTCGTCTGGAAACACCATATATTTT	CASSSPTGSSGNTIYF
TRBV4-3	few	.	TRBJ1-4	TGCGCCAGCAGCCAAGATTGGGGAGAAAAACTGTTTTTT	CASSQDWGEKLFF
TRBV2	.	.	TRBJ1-5	TGTGCCAGCAAGCAAAGCAATCAGCCCCAGCATTTT	CASKQSNQPQHF
TRBV4-3	.	TRBD1	TRBJ1-4	TGCGCCAGCAGCCAAGAAAGGGGAGACAGGGGGAATACTCGACCGGGAAAACTGTTTTTT	CASSQERGDRGNTRPGKLFF
TRBV4-1	once	TRBD2	TRBJ2-1	TGCGCCAGCAGCCAAGATCAATCAACGGGACTAGACCGCAATGAGCAGTTCTTC	CASSQDQSTGLDRNEQFF
TRBV27	few	.	TRBJ1-5	TGTGCCCACCGGAGGGCGTTGCAGCCCCAGCATTTT	CAHRRALQPQHF
TRBV20-1	few	TRBD2	TRBJ2-1	TGCAGTGCCCCGGGACTAGCGAGTCAGTTCTTC	CSAPGLASQFF
TRBV28	.	.	TRBJ2-7	TGTGCCAGCTCGGATTTCCCCTCCTACGAGCAGTACTTC	CASSDFPSYEQYF
TRBV7-9	.	TRBD1	TRBJ2-7	TGTGCCAGCAGCTACGATACCCCCCCGCGGGACAGGGCGTACTACGAGCAGTACTTC	CASSYDTPPRDRAYYEQYF
TRBV6-1	.	.	TRBJ1-1	TGTGCCAGCAGTGAAGCGAGGGCCAAGGTCACTGAAGCTTTCTTT	CASSEARAKVTEAFF
TRBV11-2	.	TRBD1	TRBJ1-1	TGTGCCAGCAGCTTAGTCAGGGGGCTTGGCACTGAAGCTTTCTTT	CASSLVRGLGTEAFF
TRBV4-1	.	.	TRBJ2-7	TGCGCCAGCAGCCCTCTCCCCTCGTGGGGCGGAGAGCAGTACTTC	CASSPLPSWGGEQYF
TRBV18	.	.	TRBJ1-4	TGTGCCAGCTCACCAGGGATTAATGAAAAACTGTTTTTT	CASSPGINEKLFF
TRBV7-8	.	TRBD1	TRBJ1-2	TGTGCCAGCAGCTCTGGACAGGGCCCCTTAGGATATGGCTACACCTTC	CASSSGQGPLGYGYTF
TRBV28	.	TRBD2	TRBJ2-1	TGTGCCAGCAGTTTAACTAGCGGGTACAATGAGCAGTTCTTC	CASSLTSGYNEQFF
TRBV27	.	.	TRBJ2-7	TGTGCCAGCAGTTTGACGAGTACCTACGAGCAGTACTTC	CASSLTSTYEQYF
TRBV19	.	.	TRBJ1-5	TGTGCCAGTAGTATCCCGGGGAGGGGTGAGGGCAATCAGCCCCAGCATTTT	CASSIPGRGEGNQPQHF
TRBV2	.	.	TRBJ2-7	TGTGCCAGCAGTGAGAGCAGCTACGAGCAGTACTTC	CASSESSYEQYF
TRBV10-3	.	TRBD1	TRBJ1-5	TGTGCCATCACGGACAGGCTTAATCAGCCCCAGCATTTT	CAITDRLNQPQHF
TRBV14	.	.	TRBJ1-2	TGTGCCAGCAGCCAAGTAAATTATGGCTACACCTTC	CASSQVNYGYTF
TRBV7-9	.	TRBD2	TRBJ2-5	TGTGCCAGCAGCTTAGGGGTAGCGGGAGAGGAGACCCAGTACTTC	CASSLGVAGEETQYF
TRBV20-1	.	TRBD2	TRBJ2-3	TGCAGTGCTAGTGGACTAGCGGGAGATGGTGCAGATACGCAGTATTTT	CSASGLAGDGADTQYF
TRBV28	.	TRBD2	TRBJ2-1	TGTGCCAGCACCTATCGCCATCTAGCGGGTCCTCCGGTGGTGTTCTTC	CASTYRHLAGPPVVFF